One sample yielded the 24 T cell receptor beta chains listed below, sequenced in a study of cytomegalovirus exposure and HLA in healthy donors. With 60 Vbeta and 13 Jbeta primers, the PCR was carried out. Sequenced by immunoSEQ multiplex PCR; TCRdb stores in-frame clones only, minus some. The profile shows 85,000 to 100,000 clones, more than 80% of them singletons. Sequenced: PBMCs. The receptor source for this set is a man aged 18-30 years in good health and CMV-seronegative.

The rearrangement uses TRBV5-6 and TRBJ2-1, with no clear D. This CDR3 spans 12 amino acids. Per the germline V gene, CDR1 is SGHDT and CDR2 is YYEEEE. Trimming removed 2 bases from V and 6 bases from J, with 6 bases in between. The CDR3 protein is CASSFLSNEQFF. In nucleotides, the CDR3 is TGTGCCAGCAGCTTCCTTAGCAATGAGCAGTTCTTC.

The gene calls are TRBV7-9 and TRBJ2-1, with unresolved D. With 8 bases removed from V and 0 bases from J, the gap between germline ends came to 8 bases. CDR3 size: 13 residues. The germline V gene encodes CDR1 SEHNR and CDR2 FQNEAQ (reference sequence). The CDR3 bases are TGTGCCAGCTTTCGGAGCTCCTACAATGAGCAGTTCTTC. This sequence encodes CASFRSSYNEQFF.

For the CDR3, the DNA is TGTGCCAGCAGTGAAACTAGCGGGAGACTCTTCGACGAGCAGTACTTC. Its translation: CASSETSGRLFDEQYF. The V call is TRBV2, the J call TRBJ2-7; 11 nucleotides match TRBD2. The junction had 8 bases not matched to a gene; V was cut back by 2 bases and J by 5 bases. The CDR3 is 16 amino acids. Germline lookup yields CDR1 SNHLY and CDR2 FYNNEI.

The chain carries TRBV7-7 and TRBJ1-1; D is undetermined. This CDR3 has 13 amino acids. V lost 2 bases, J lost 1 base, and 5 bases lay in between. Germline V gene data show CDR1 as SSHAT and CDR2 as FNYEAQ (reference sequence). The CDR3, as DNA: TGTGCCAGCAGCTTAACCGGGAACACTGAAGCTTTCTTT. This sequence encodes CASSLTGNTEAFF.

This clone was recorded only once. The CDR3 here is CASSLAGNYGYTF. The CDR3 bases are TGTGCCAGCAGCTTGGCGGGTAACTATGGCTACACCTTC. The rearrangement uses TRBV5-4 and TRBJ1-2, with unresolved D. There are 13 residues in the CDR3. The germline gives CDR1 SGHNT, CDR2 YYREEE (reference sequence). Deletions cut 0 bases from V and 1 base from J, with 4 bases between.

This rearrangement joins TRBV6-4 to TRBJ1-6, with D maybe TRBD1 (5 bases). This CDR3 region has 14 residues. Germline lookup yields CDR1 MRHNA and CDR2 SNTAGT. V was shortened by 6 bases and J by 8 bases, with 14 bases between the two germline ends. This chain's CDR3 is CASSSELGDSPLHF. Here the CDR3 DNA reads TGTGCCAGCAGCTCCGAATTAGGGGATTCACCCCTCCACTTT.

The count of this clone is one. This chain joins TRBV5-4 and TRBJ2-7, with D possibly TRBD1 on 6 matching bases. V lost 9 bases to trimming and J lost 2 bases, with 18 bases between them. The CDR3 is 14 residues long. CDR1 is SGHNT, CDR2 YYREEE, per germline (reference sequence). This chain's CDR3 is CATHSQGPTYEQYF. The CDR3 region has the DNA TGTGCCACCCACTCACAGGGTCCCACCTACGAGCAGTACTTC.

This chain links TRBV20-1 with TRBJ2-1; the D is unclear. The CDR3 totals 10 residues. CDR1 and CDR2 from the germline V gene are DFQATT and SNEGSKA (reference sequence). Trimming cost V 3 bases and J 8 bases, with 5 bases left between them. CDR3: CSASTDEQFF. The DNA for the CDR3 is TGCAGTGCTAGTACGGATGAGCAGTTCTTC.

CDR3 loop: CASSRDRDYGYTF. CDR3 coding DNA: TGTGCCAGCAGCCGGGACAGGGACTATGGCTACACCTTC. The gene calls are TRBV6-6 and TRBJ1-2; 9 bases agree with TRBD1. Germline CDR1 is MNHNY and CDR2 is SVGAGI (reference sequence). The CDR3 spans 13 residues. V trimming: 6 bases; J trimming: 3 bases; junction bases outside the gene matches: 2.

The rearrangement joins TRBV5-1 to TRBJ2-7; TRBD1 matches at 7 bases. The ends lost 3 bases at V and 6 bases at J; junction bases unmatched: 9. Germline V gives CDR1 SGHRS, CDR2 YFSETQ. This CDR3 region has 14 residues. The CDR3 DNA is TGCGCCAGCAGCTCGGGGACAGTACTCGTCGAGCAGTACTTC. Protein: CASSSGTVLVEQYF.

In this sample, this clone turned up once. The chain combines TRBV5-1 with TRBJ1-4; no clear D. Trimming removed 2 bases from V and 6 bases from J, with 11 bases in between. The CDR3 length is 14 residues. Germline CDR1 is SGHRS and CDR2 is YFSETQ. Here the CDR3 reads CASSFGGYDEKLFF. In nucleotides, the CDR3 is TGCGCCAGCAGCTTCGGCGGGTATGATGAAAAACTGTTTTTT.

V usage is TRBV27 and J usage is TRBJ2-7, with 7 bases identical to TRBD2. The germline gives CDR1 MNHEY, CDR2 SMNVEV (reference sequence). With V trimmed by 3 bases and J by 4 bases, 9 bases remained unmatched. This CDR3 region has 15 residues. The CDR3 coding sequence is TGTGCCAGCAGTTTCGCGTCTAGCGGACCTTACGAGCAGTACTTC. Translated, it gives CASSFASSGPYEQYF.

The chain joins TRBV5-8 to TRBJ2-1; TRBD2 matches 8 bases. The V and J ends lost 0 bases and 5 bases, in that order; junction bases with no gene match: 4. The CDR3 is 15 amino acids. CDR1 and CDR2 from the germline V gene are SGHTS and YDEGEE. The CDR3 nucleotides are TGTGCCAGCAGCTTGGGACTAGCGCCTAACAATGAGCAGTTCTTC. Amino acids: CASSLGLAPNNEQFF.

The chain uses TRBV5-1 and TRBJ2-1; 12 positions match TRBD2. The length of the CDR3 is 16 residues. Germline loops: CDR1 SGHRS, CDR2 YFSETQ. The V and J ends lost 2 bases and 8 bases, in that order; junction bases with no gene match: 8. For the CDR3, the DNA is TGCGCCAGCAGCTTAGCGACTAGCGGGAGTGTGTATGAGCAGTTCTTC. It yields the protein CASSLATSGSVYEQFF.

The rearrangement joins TRBV4-2 to TRBJ2-2; 8 bases are shared with TRBD2. Germline values: CDR1 LGHNA, CDR2 YNFKEQ. J was trimmed by 5 bases and V by 1 base; bases with no gene match: 9. CDR3 length equals 17 residues. The CDR3, as DNA: TGTGCCAGCAGCCAAGCGGCGGGAGGTAGAAATACCGGGGAGCTGTTTTTT. Translated: CASSQAAGGRNTGELFF.

The chain carries TRBV29-1 and TRBJ1-1; maybe TRBD1 (5 bases). V was shortened by 4 bases and J by 5 bases, with 17 bases between the two germline ends. The germline gives CDR1 SQVTM, CDR2 ANQGSEA. There are 14 residues in the CDR3. The CDR3: CSVAPGGLGTEAFF. The DNA for the CDR3 is TGCAGCGTTGCCCCCGGGGGATTAGGTACTGAAGCTTTCTTT.

The DNA for the CDR3 is TGTGCCAGCTCACCAGCGGGGGATGAAAAACTGTTTTTT. It is translated as CASSPAGDEKLFF. V gene TRBV18 combines with J gene TRBJ1-4; a weak D match, TRBD1 (5 bases). The length of the CDR3 is 13 residues. CDR1 is KGHSH and CDR2 is LQKENI in the germline V gene. The V gene lost 2 bases and the J gene lost 6 bases, with 7 bases spanning the gap.

The V call is TRBV7-6, the J call TRBJ2-2; the match to TRBD1 covers 9 bases. The junction had 5 bases not matched to a gene; V was cut back by 5 bases and J by 1 base. The CDR3 runs to 16 residues. Germline V CDR1 and CDR2: SGHVS, FNYEAQ. CDR3 bases: TGTGCCAGCAGCACCCTGGGACAGGGGAACACCGGGGAGCTGTTTTTT. Its protein is CASSTLGQGNTGELFF. The variable domain in full, with the rest retrieved from reference TRBV7-6 and TRBJ2-2, is GAGVSQSPRYKVTKRGQDVALRCDPISGHVSLYWYRQALGQGPEFLTYFNYEAQQDKSGLPNDRFSAERPEGSISTLTIQRTEQRDSAMYRCASSTLGQGNTGELFFGEGSRLTVL.

V is TRBV27 and J is TRBJ2-4; 10 bases fit TRBD1. CDR3 length: 14 residues. With 2 bases clipped from V and 7 bases from J, the junction kept 2 bases outside the gene matches. Germline V lookup: CDR1 MNHEY, CDR2 SMNVEV (reference sequence). The CDR3, as DNA: TGTGCCAGCAGTTTACGGGGACAGGGGAACATTCAGTACTTC. The encoded protein is CASSLRGQGNIQYF.

This clone has just a few counts. The CDR3 DNA follows: TGTGCCAGTAGTATGCGAGGGGAAAAACTGTTTTTT. Its translation: CASSMRGEKLFF. The V call is TRBV19, the J call TRBJ1-4; D ambiguous. CDR1 is LNHDA and CDR2 is SQIVND in the germline V gene (reference sequence). The CDR3 loop spans 12 amino acids. Trimming took 3 bases from V and 8 from J, leaving 7 bases between them.

The J gene is TRBJ2-7, the V gene TRBV6-1; TRBD1 matches at 10 bases. V was pared by 6 bases and J by 5 bases, with 10 bases of the junction left unmatched. Germline V gene data show CDR1 as MNHNS and CDR2 as SASEGT. This CDR3 has 15 amino acids. For the CDR3, the DNA is TGTGCCAGCAGCCACCAGACAGGGGGCGGGGACGAGCAGTACTTC. The encoded protein is CASSHQTGGGDEQYF.

The CDR3 nucleotides read TGTGCCAGCAGTGTGGGGGCGTCCTACGAGCAGTACTTC. It specifies CASSVGASYEQYF. The rearrangement links TRBV2 to TRBJ2-7, with a tentative D call TRBD1 (6 bases). The CDR3 loop spans 13 amino acids. Trimming left V 4 bases short and J 1 base short, with 8 bases between. Germline assignment: CDR1 SNHLY and CDR2 FYNNEI.

This clone was detected a few times. This chain joins TRBV5-4 and TRBJ2-2; tentative D call: TRBD1 (5 bases). Germline V gene lookup returns CDR1 SGHNT and CDR2 YYREEE (reference sequence). The CDR3 is made up of 15 amino acids. Trimming removed 2 bases from V and 3 bases from J, with 11 bases in between. CDR3 nucleotides: TGTGCCAGCAGCTTCCAAGGGGCCTACACCGGGGAGCTGTTTTTT. Protein: CASSFQGAYTGELFF.

The chain uses TRBV19 and TRBJ2-7; D remains unclear. V dropped 4 bases and J dropped 4 bases, with 11 bases sitting between them. The CDR3 totals 13 residues. Per germline, CDR1 LNHDA and CDR2 SQIVND (reference sequence). The CDR3 coding sequence is TGTGCCAGTAGTAGAGTCTACCGATACGAGCAGTACTTC. Its protein product is CASSRVYRYEQYF.